Below are 4 T cell receptor beta chains sequenced from a single sample in a study of early T cells in non-severe SARS-CoV-2 infection. Each CDR3 protein gets one entry after TCRdb re-called the 5' RACE reads with MiXCR. The sample contains about 48,000 distinct CDR3 sequences, 5.5% to 6.5% of which appear only once. Sample: whole blood. These receptor sequences come from an adult who was a healthcare worker with PCR-confirmed SARS-CoV-2 infection or an uninfected control (not recorded which).

This clonotype was found many times. At one end, the junction sequence differs from germline, possibly due to a read error. J is TRBJ2-3 and V is TRBV7-9; D uncertain. From germline, CDR1 is SEHNR and CDR2 FQNEAQ (reference sequence). The CDR3 spans 9 residues. DNA for the CDR3: TGTGCCAGCAGCGATGACAAGTCCTTT. Protein sequence: CASSDDKSF. Supplemented by reference TRBV7-9 and TRBJ2-3, the full variable domain reads DTGVSQNPRHKITKRGQNVTFRCDPISEHNRLYWYRQTLGQGPEFLTYFQNEAQLEKSRLLSDRFSAERPKGSFSTLEIQRTEQGDSAMYLCASSDDKSFGPGTRLTVL.

This clonotype has ten or more counts. The chain is built from TRBV9 and TRBJ2-2; tentative D call: TRBD2 (7 bases). The CDR3 runs to 14 residues. The V gene lost 7 bases and the J gene lost 2 bases, with 12 bases spanning the gap. CDR1 SGDLS and CDR2 YYNGEE come from the germline V gene. CDR3 nucleotide sequence: TGTGCCAGCGGGGCGGGGGCAAACACCGGGGAGCTGTTTTTT. It codes for CASGAGANTGELFF.

This clonotype was seen many times. The chain recombines TRBV29-1 with TRBJ2-3; tentatively, D is TRBD1 or TRBD2 (6 bases each). Germline-derived CDR1 and CDR2 are SQVTM and ANQGSEA. Deletions cut 7 bases from V and 8 bases from J, with 10 bases between. The CDR3 runs to 10 residues. The CDR3 region is CSAEGGTQYF. In DNA form, the CDR3 reads TGCAGCGCCGAGGGGGGTACGCAGTATTTT.

This clonotype came up many times. J is TRBJ2-5 and V is TRBV27, with a tentative D call TRBD2 (6 bases). The V gene's germline CDR1 is MNHEY and CDR2 SMNVEV (reference sequence). The length of the CDR3 is 14 residues. Trimming cost V 3 bases and J 4 bases, with 12 bases left between them. CDR3 DNA sequence: TGTGCCAGCAGTTTGGGGTTCGGGAGAGAGACCCAGTACTTC. Protein: CASSLGFGRETQYF.